A single TCR beta chain is shown here with its context. This record belongs to a study of blood T cell repertoires in COVID-19. Overall study: The cDNA or gDNA used as material had been derived from T cells, B-cell-depleted T cells, or PBMCs.

J gave up 6 bases and V 8 bases, and 8 bases lay outside the gene matches. From germline, CDR1 is MNHEY and CDR2 SMNVEV (reference sequence). CDR3 size: 14 residues. Per the original methods: Quantification of nucleated cells was approximated via reference gene primer amplification. Profiling relied on immunoSEQ multiplex PCR, and the TCRdb table lists in-frame clones only, not all of them. V and J calls and clone size are copied from that table; D and trimming were computed from the DNA. Of around 240,000 clones listed, about 90% are singletons. Participant ages covered about 18 to 89 years across about 22 US areas. Clinical histories supplied by participants themselves formed the basis of cohort assignment.

The specimen was PBMCs or T cells enriched from blood (not recorded which). The chain carries TRBV27 and TRBJ2-1, with 9 bases aligning to TRBD2. This receptor was obtained from a human donor in a cohort exposed to, infected with or recovered from COVID-19 (not recorded which). The donor label of this sample is uncertain. Here the CDR3 reads CASARRGGLNEQFF. The CDR3 nucleotides read TGTGCCAGCGCCAGGCGGGGGGGCCTCAATGAGCAGTTCTTC.